In this sample, the clone carrying this TCR beta chain turned up many times. The sample comes from a study of T-cell memory formation after mild COVID-19. TCRdb re-derived calls from the 5' RACE reads in MiXCR, one entry per CDR3 protein. This table has approximately 490,000 distinct CDR3 sequences, around 21% appearing once. Germline V CDR1 and CDR2: MNHNY, SVGAGI (reference sequence). The CDR3 loop spans 11 amino acids. The V end was cut by 4 bases, the J end by 4 bases, with 5 bases between. This TCR came from an adult woman who had mild COVID-19 (a few samples of this study predate the infection). Cell type and time point are not known. The material sequenced was PBMCs or a T cell subset sorted from them (not recorded which). The V and J genes are TRBV6-6 and TRBJ2-7; D not certain. CDR3 loop: CASSLKYEQYF. The CDR3 nucleotides read TGTGCCAGCAGTTTGAAATACGAGCAGTACTTC.